This T cell receptor (beta chain) was sequenced for a study of Ad26.COV2.S vaccination and SARS-CoV-2 variants. Treatment noted: around 19 received Ad26.COV2.S at low or high dose, single or two shots; 5 received placebo; per-sample allocation not given. Sampling was performed 63 days after the first vaccine or placebo injection. Sequencing was performed with immunoSEQ multiplex PCR; in TCRdb, only in-frame clones are kept and a portion is missing. The data contain 300,000 to 400,000 clones, about 88% of them singletons. Germline V gene lookup returns CDR1 GTSNPN and CDR2 SVGIG (reference sequence). The CDR3 sequence is 15 residues long. V lost 2 bases, J lost 4 bases, and 7 bases stayed unmatched.

This clonotype was obtained from a person aged 18-65 years who received the Ad26.COV2.S COVID-19 vaccine or a placebo. The specimen comprised peripheral blood, sampled in a trial of Ad26.COV2.S vaccine versus placebo. This chain connects TRBV30 to TRBJ2-1, with TRBD2 matching 8 bases. The CDR3 protein is CAWSPLAGGYNEQFF. CDR3 sequence (DNA): TGTGCCTGGAGTCCTTTGGCGGGAGGTTACAATGAGCAGTTCTTC.